Listed below are T cell receptor beta chains from one sample, sequenced in a study of blood T cell repertoires in COVID-19. Profiled with immunoSEQ multiplex PCR; TCRdb holds only in-frame clones, not every one. The table shows about 200,000 clones, with approximately 91% occurring only once. The sequenced sample was peripheral blood. The source of these receptors is a man in his sixties who had recovered from COVID-19. The CDR3 runs from the conserved cysteine through the conserved F or W. The order of the fields is CDR3 protein, CDR3 DNA, J gene, D gene, clone size, V gene, CDR3 length. D genes are given only for firm matches. Clone size, where shown, is once, few, many, or a class for clones that have expanded.

cdr3_aa: CSVVEAGWNYGYTF
cdr3_nt: TGCAGCGTTGTAGAGGCAGGCTGGAACTATGGCTACACCTTC
j_call: TRBJ1-2
d_call: -
clone_size: once
v_call: TRBV29-1
cdr3_length: 14

cdr3_aa: CASSLGLYSNQPQHF
cdr3_nt: TGTGCCAGCAGCTTAGGACTATATAGCAATCAGCCCCAGCATTTT
j_call: TRBJ1-5
d_call: -
clone_size: -
v_call: TRBV7-8
cdr3_length: 15

cdr3_aa: CASIGRGTDTQYF
cdr3_nt: TGTGCCAGTATCGGAAGGGGAACAGATACGCAGTATTTT
j_call: TRBJ2-3
d_call: -
clone_size: -
v_call: TRBV19
cdr3_length: 13

cdr3_aa: CASSLLSSGEILNEQFF
cdr3_nt: TGTGCCAGCTCACTGTTATCTAGCGGGGAAATCCTCAATGAGCAGTTCTTC
j_call: TRBJ2-1
d_call: TRBD2
clone_size: -
v_call: TRBV18
cdr3_length: 17

cdr3_aa: CASSTEGLVYEQYF
cdr3_nt: TGCGCCAGCAGCACGGAAGGACTCGTCTACGAGCAGTACTTC
j_call: TRBJ2-7
d_call: -
clone_size: -
v_call: TRBV5-1
cdr3_length: 14

cdr3_aa: CASSSGGTYTGELFF
cdr3_nt: TGTGCCAGCAGCTCCGGAGGGACCTACACCGGGGAGCTGTTTTTT
j_call: TRBJ2-2
d_call: -
clone_size: -
v_call: TRBV7-3
cdr3_length: 15

cdr3_aa: CASTGSRTEQYF
cdr3_nt: TGTGCCAGCACCGGTAGCCGGACAGAGCAGTACTTC
j_call: TRBJ2-7
d_call: -
clone_size: -
v_call: TRBV5-5
cdr3_length: 12

cdr3_aa: CASSEFTWGTGNTIYF
cdr3_nt: TGTGCCAGCAGTGAATTTACGTGGGGCACTGGAAACACCATATATTTT
j_call: TRBJ1-3
d_call: -
clone_size: -
v_call: TRBV6-1
cdr3_length: 16

cdr3_aa: CASSHRGTGPYEQYF
cdr3_nt: TGTGCCAGCAGCCACAGGGGGACAGGGCCCTACGAGCAGTACTTC
j_call: TRBJ2-7
d_call: TRBD1
clone_size: -
v_call: TRBV6-6
cdr3_length: 15

cdr3_aa: CASRRQGHQLDTQYF
cdr3_nt: TGTGCCAGCAGGCGACAGGGGCACCAATTAGATACGCAGTATTTT
j_call: TRBJ2-3
d_call: TRBD1
clone_size: -
v_call: TRBV3-1/TRBV3-2
cdr3_length: 15

cdr3_aa: CASSFLTSPRYEQYF
cdr3_nt: TGTGCCAGCAGCTTTCTGACTAGCCCAAGATACGAGCAGTACTTC
j_call: TRBJ2-7
d_call: TRBD2
clone_size: -
v_call: TRBV11-2
cdr3_length: 15

cdr3_aa: CASSLGGAGEKLFF
cdr3_nt: TGTGCCAGCAGCTTAGGGGGGGCTGGAGAAAAACTGTTTTTT
j_call: TRBJ1-4
d_call: -
clone_size: -
v_call: TRBV5-5
cdr3_length: 14

cdr3_aa: CASSLSGEPYNEQFF
cdr3_nt: TGTGCCAGCTCCCTTAGCGGGGAGCCCTACAATGAGCAGTTCTTC
j_call: TRBJ2-1
d_call: TRBD2
clone_size: -
v_call: TRBV7-3
cdr3_length: 15

cdr3_aa: CASSDTGQGAPTEQFF
cdr3_nt: TGTGCCAGCAGTGATACGGGGCAGGGGGCTCCCACGGAGCAGTTCTTC
j_call: TRBJ2-1
d_call: TRBD1
clone_size: -
v_call: TRBV11-3
cdr3_length: 16

cdr3_aa: CASGDRGADTQYF
cdr3_nt: TGTGCCAGCGGGGACAGGGGCGCAGATACGCAGTATTTT
j_call: TRBJ2-3
d_call: TRBD1
clone_size: -
v_call: TRBV6-5
cdr3_length: 13

cdr3_aa: CASGGPGQINEQFF
cdr3_nt: TGTGCCAGCGGCGGGCCCGGACAGATTAATGAGCAGTTCTTC
j_call: TRBJ2-1
d_call: -
clone_size: -
v_call: TRBV3-1/TRBV3-2
cdr3_length: 14